This T cell receptor beta chain was retrieved from a study of blood T cell repertoires in COVID-19. On the study more broadly: Acute and convalescent COVID-19 samples came from the United States, Italy and Spain. T cells, B-cell-depleted T cells, or PBMCs supplied cDNA or gDNA.

A few counts support this clone. Study processing details: The assay estimated nucleated cells by amplifying reference gene primers. The repertoire was sequenced with immunoSEQ multiplex PCR; TCRdb's copy has only in-frame clones and lacks some. Clone size and V and J calls were adopted from that table, with D and trimming inferred from the DNA. The table lists about 69,000 clones, 85% of them singletons. The origin of this receptor is a man of 80 years or more with acute or convalescent COVID-19. Specimen: peripheral blood.

CDR3 nucleotides: TGTGCCTGGAGTTTGGAGGGCTCTAGGAACACCATATATTTT. Translating it yields CAWSLEGSRNTIYF. The rearrangement links TRBV30 to TRBJ1-3, with D unresolved. Germline V gene data show CDR1 as GTSNPN and CDR2 as SVGIG (reference sequence). Trimming shortened V by 2 bases and J by 7 bases, and 15 bases separated the two germline ends. The CDR3 length is 14 residues.